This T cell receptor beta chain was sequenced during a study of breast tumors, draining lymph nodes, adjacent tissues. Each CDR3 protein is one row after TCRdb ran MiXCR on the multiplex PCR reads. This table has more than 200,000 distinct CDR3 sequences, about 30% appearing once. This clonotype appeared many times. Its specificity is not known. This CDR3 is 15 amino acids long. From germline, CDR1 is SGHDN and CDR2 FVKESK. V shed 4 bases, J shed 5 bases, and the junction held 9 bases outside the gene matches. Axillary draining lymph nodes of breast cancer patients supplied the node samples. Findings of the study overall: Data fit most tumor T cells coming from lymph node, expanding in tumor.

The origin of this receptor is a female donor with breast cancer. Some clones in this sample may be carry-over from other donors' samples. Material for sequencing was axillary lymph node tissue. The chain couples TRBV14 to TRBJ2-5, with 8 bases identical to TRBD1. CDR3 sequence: CASSPRQGARETQYF. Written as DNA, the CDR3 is TGTGCCAGCAGCCCGAGGCAGGGGGCGCGGGAGACCCAGTACTTC.